This T cell receptor (beta chain) was recorded in a study of breast tumors, draining lymph nodes, adjacent tissues (dated by TCRdb to 2016 to 2018). About the investigation overall: In breast cancer patients, the study compared the TCR beta repertoires of tumor, adjacent nontumor tissue and axillary lymph nodes. The study aimed to assess the relationships and possible T-cell exchange between tumor, surrounding tissue and draining lymph node repertoires in human breast cancer.

Study-level results and caveats: Tumor and nontumor tissue repertoires were significantly more similar in luminal-like than in basal-like breast cancer. Tumor T-cell repertoires showed less diversity than lymph node repertoires and more diversity than nontumor tissue repertoires, and tumor T-cell repertoires showed preferential V and J gene usage. Rather than being directly demonstrated, the conclusion that tumor T cells originate in lymph nodes was presented as consistent with a hypothesis. The data were considered consistent with the idea that most tumor T cells come from the lymph node and then expand in tumor tissue.

Lymph node samples came from the axillary draining lymph nodes of breast cancer patients. This clonotype was counted ten times or more. It lacks a known antigen. Per-nucleotide qualities are absent, and no much larger clonotype sits a single base away. V and J are trimmed by 5 bases and 4 bases, and the gene matches miss 8 bases of the junction. Measured from the cysteine to the phenylalanine, the CDR3 is 15 residues long. Of the read, only the CDR3 DNA is kept; its 45 bases are in frame from base 1. Sequencing was carried out with an Illumina HiSeq 2000. Multiplex PCR amplification was used to build the TCR beta chain libraries. The amplified TCR beta chain products were analyzed by high-throughput sequencing. TCRdb took the public reads, trimmed them with fastp at Q25, ran MiXCR for clone calling and kept in-frame beta chains. A single entry per CDR3 protein holds the most common genes and DNA from its merged rows. Here the sample has under 250,000 distinct CDR3 sequences; 32% occur a single time. The top ten constitute more than 1.3% of the sample.

The sequence was collected from a female donor with breast cancer. Some clones in this sample may be carry-over from other donors' samples. The receptor chain draws on TRBV12-3 or TRBV12-4 and TRBJ1-2, with 9 central nucleotides matching TRBD1. The source material was axillary lymph node tissue. The nucleotide sequence is given as TGTGCCAGCAGTGCCCACAGGGGGCGTATCTATGGCTACACCTTC. It encodes CASSAHRGRIYGYTF.